This T cell receptor beta chain was sequenced during a study of blood T cell repertoires in COVID-19. Overall study: The origin of the acute and convalescent COVID-19 samples was the United States, Italy and Spain. PBMCs, B-cell-depleted T cells, or T cells were the source of the cDNA or gDNA that made up the material.

Per the authors' pipeline: Amplification of reference gene primers provided the estimated nucleated cell counts. Clones were sequenced by immunoSEQ multiplex PCR, and TCRdb holds only the in-frame ones, with some missing. V and J calls and clone size are as listed in that table; D and trimming were resolved from the DNA. The profile shows roughly 160,000 clones, just under 90% of them singletons. The CDR3 is 14 amino acids. The V gene's germline CDR1 is SGHAT and CDR2 FQNNGV. With V trimmed by 5 bases and J by 7 bases, 8 bases remained unmatched. Seattle patients were enrolled while actively infected and followed longitudinally.

The source of this sequence is a woman between 70 and 85 years old with COVID-19, enrolled during active disease. The chain couples TRBV11-2 to TRBJ1-2; the match to TRBD1 covers 9 bases. The sample was peripheral blood. CDR3 coding DNA: TGTGCCAGCAGCCAACAGGGGGCCGCTGGTGGCTACACCTTC. Translated: CASSQQGAAGGYTF.